Here is one T cell receptor beta chain with its context. Sequencing was performed with immunoSEQ multiplex PCR; in TCRdb, only in-frame clones are kept and a portion is missing. This table has roughly 100,000 clones, around 92% appearing once. Germline-derived CDR1 and CDR2 are PRHDT and FYEKMQ (reference sequence). The V end lost 2 bases, the J end lost 4 bases, and 11 bases lay between the germline ends. CDR3 length: 14 amino acids. The source of the sample is a study of T cell changes during pregnancy in multiple sclerosis. The chain couples TRBV13 to TRBJ1-1; D ambiguous. The receptor was isolated from a female donor with multiple sclerosis, enrolled in a pregnancy study. Sequenced material: peripheral blood, taken after pregnancy. CDR3 loop: CASSLLPESTEAFF. CDR3 nucleotide sequence: TGTGCCAGCAGCTTACTGCCGGAGAGCACTGAAGCTTTCTTT. The full variable domain, rest sourced from reference TRBV13 and TRBJ1-1, is AAGVIQSPRHLIKEKRETATLKCYPIPRHDTVYWYQQGPGQDPQFLISFYEKMQSDKGSIPDRFSAQQFSDYHSELNMSSLELGDSALYFCASSLLPESTEAFFGQGTRLTVV.